Following are 4 T cell receptor beta chains from one sample sequenced in a study of cytomegalovirus exposure and HLA in healthy donors (dated by TCRdb to the late 2010s). Libraries were made using the immunoSEQ multiplex PCR assay. A mixture of 60 forward primers for TCR Vbeta segments and 13 reverse primers for TCR Jbeta segments was used in the multiplex PCR. TCRdb obtained this table from immuneACCESS and retained in-frame rearrangements with V and J assigned. These tables miss some clones; where compared with another copy, unresolved V genes account for less than half of the shortfall, and the remainder is unexplained. The sample data list some 180,000 clones, and 70% to 85% of these were observed just once. Approximately 3.6% of the sample is in the top ten clones. Source material: PBMCs. The source is a middle-aged man in good health and CMV-seropositive.

The chain carries TRBV27 and TRBJ1-1; the D is unclear. Germline CDR1 MNHEY, CDR2 SMNVEV (reference sequence). Trimming cost V 5 bases and J 1 base, with 8 bases left between them. There are 13 residues in the CDR3. The CDR3 region is CASSLYRNTEAFF. As DNA, the CDR3 is TGTGCCAGCAGTCTCTACAGGAACACTGAAGCTTTCTTT.

About this clone: A junction boundary mismatches the germline segment, possibly from a read error. The chain links TRBV28 to TRBJ2-7; D is perhaps TRBD2 (6 bases). The CDR3 loop spans 12 amino acids. From germline, CDR1 is MDHEN and CDR2 SYDVKM. This chain's CDR3 is CASSLVAGTQTF. The CDR3 DNA follows: TGTGCCAGCAGTTTAGTGGCCGGGACTCAAACCTTC.

This chain connects TRBV7-9 to TRBJ2-7; TRBD1 agrees at 11 bases. Germline V gene lookup returns CDR1 SEHNR and CDR2 FQNEAQ (reference sequence). The junction had 5 bases not matched to a gene; V was cut back by 5 bases and J by 2 bases. The CDR3 is made up of 15 amino acids. In DNA, the CDR3 is TGTGCCAGCAGCCCACCGGGACAGGGGGCCTACGAGCAGTACTTC. Amino acid sequence: CASSPPGQGAYEQYF.

The chain uses TRBV9 and TRBJ2-5, with D perhaps matching TRBD2 (6 bases). Germline V lookup: CDR1 SGDLS, CDR2 YYNGEE. Trimming pared 2 bases from V and 5 bases from J, leaving 13 bases between. CDR3 size: 14 residues. CDR3 sequence: CASSVLGGSETQYF. The CDR3 region has the DNA TGTGCCAGCAGCGTCCTGGGGGGTTCGGAGACCCAGTACTTC.